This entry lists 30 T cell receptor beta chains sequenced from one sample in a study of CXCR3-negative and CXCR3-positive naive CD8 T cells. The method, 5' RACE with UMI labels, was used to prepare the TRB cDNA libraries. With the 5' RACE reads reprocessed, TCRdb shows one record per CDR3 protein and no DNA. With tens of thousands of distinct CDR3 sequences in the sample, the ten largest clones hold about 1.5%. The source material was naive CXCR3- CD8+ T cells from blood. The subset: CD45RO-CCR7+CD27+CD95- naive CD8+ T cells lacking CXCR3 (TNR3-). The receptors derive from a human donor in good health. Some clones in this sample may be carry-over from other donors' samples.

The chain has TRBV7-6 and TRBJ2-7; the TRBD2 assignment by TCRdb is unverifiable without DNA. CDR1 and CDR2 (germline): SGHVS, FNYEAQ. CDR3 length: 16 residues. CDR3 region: CASSFSGGLFSYEQYF.

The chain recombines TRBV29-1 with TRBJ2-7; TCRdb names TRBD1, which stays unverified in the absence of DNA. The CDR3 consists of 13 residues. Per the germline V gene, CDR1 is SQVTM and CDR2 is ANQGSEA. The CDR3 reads CSARRGNFYEQYF.

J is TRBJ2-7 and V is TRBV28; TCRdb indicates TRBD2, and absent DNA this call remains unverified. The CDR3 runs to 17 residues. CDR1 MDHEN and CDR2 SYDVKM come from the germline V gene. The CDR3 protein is CASSLPLAGAGWYEQYF.

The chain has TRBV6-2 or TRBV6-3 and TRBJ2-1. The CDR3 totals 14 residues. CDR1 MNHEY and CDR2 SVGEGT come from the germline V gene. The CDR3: CASSYSSPAFEQFF.

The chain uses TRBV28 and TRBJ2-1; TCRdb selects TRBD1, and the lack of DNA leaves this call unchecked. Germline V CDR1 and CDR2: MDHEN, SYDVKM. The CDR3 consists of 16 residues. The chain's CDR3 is CTSSLGGESSYNEQFF.

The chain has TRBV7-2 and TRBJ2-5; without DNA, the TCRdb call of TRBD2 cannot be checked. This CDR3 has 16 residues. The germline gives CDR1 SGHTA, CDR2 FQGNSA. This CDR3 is CASSALSLSSQETQYF.

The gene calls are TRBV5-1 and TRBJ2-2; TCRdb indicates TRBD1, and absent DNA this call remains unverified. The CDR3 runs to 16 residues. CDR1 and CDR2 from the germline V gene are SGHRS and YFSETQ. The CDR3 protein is CASSLARTIGAGELFF.

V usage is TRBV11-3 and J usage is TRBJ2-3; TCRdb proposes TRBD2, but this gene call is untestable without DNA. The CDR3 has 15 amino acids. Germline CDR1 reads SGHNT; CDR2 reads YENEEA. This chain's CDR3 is CASSLTGGPGDTQYF.

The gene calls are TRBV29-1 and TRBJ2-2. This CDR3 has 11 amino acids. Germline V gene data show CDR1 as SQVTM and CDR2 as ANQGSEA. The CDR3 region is CSVRDAGELFF.

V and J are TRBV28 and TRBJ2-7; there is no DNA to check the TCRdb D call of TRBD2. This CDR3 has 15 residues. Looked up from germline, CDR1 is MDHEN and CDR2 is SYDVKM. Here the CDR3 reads CASSPRLAESYEQYF. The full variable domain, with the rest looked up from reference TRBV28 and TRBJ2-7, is DVKVTQSSRYLVKRTGEKVFLECVQDMDHENMFWYRQDPGLGLRLIYFSYDVKMKEKGDIPEGYSVSREKKERFSLILESASTNQTSMYLCASSPRLAESYEQYFGPGTRLTVT.

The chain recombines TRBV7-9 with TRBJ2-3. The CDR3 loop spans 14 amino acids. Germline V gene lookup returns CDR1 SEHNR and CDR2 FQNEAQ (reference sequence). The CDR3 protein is CASSLGPPTDTQYF.

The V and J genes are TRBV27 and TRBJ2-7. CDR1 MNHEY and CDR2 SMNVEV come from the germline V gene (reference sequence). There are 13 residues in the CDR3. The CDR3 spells CASSLSQSYEQYF.

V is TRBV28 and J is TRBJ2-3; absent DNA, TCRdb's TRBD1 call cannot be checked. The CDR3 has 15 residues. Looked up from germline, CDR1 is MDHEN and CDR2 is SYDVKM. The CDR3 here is CASSLGDRSTDTQYF.

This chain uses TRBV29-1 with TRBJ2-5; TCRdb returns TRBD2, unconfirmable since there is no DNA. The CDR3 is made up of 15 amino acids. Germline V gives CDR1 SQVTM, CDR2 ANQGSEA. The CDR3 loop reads CSVDPRAVMGETQYF.

The CDR3 is CSVIWNSGNTIYF. The rearrangement uses TRBV29-1 and TRBJ1-3. CDR1 is SQVTM and CDR2 is ANQGSEA in the germline V gene. There are 13 residues in the CDR3.

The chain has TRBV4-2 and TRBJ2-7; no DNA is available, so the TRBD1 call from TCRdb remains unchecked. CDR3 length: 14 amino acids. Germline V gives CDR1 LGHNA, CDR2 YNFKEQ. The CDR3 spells CASSFRDRAYEQYF.

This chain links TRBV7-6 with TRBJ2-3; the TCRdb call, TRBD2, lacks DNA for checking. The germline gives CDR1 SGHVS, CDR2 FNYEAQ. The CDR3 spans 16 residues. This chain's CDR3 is CASSPLASGDTDTQYF.

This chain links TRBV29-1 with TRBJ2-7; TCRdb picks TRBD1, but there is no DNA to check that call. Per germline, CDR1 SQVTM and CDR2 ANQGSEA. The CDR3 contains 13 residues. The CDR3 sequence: CSVGRGTGDEQYF.

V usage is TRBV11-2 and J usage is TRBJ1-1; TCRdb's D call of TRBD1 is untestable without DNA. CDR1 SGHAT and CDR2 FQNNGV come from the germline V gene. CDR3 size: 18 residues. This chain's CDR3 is CASSFPGQGRTLNTEAFF.

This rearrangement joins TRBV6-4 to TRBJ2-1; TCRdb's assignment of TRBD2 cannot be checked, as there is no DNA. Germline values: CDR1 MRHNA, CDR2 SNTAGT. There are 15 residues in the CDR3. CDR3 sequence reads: CASSVTSGAVNEQFF.

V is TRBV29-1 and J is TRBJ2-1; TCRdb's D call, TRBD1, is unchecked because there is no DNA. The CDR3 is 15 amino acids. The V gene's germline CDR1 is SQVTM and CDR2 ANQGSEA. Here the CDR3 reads CSVTTPGPGYNEQFF.

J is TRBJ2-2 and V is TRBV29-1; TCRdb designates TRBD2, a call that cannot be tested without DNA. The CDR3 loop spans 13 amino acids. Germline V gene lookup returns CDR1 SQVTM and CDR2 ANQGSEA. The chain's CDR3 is CSVYSADTGELFF.

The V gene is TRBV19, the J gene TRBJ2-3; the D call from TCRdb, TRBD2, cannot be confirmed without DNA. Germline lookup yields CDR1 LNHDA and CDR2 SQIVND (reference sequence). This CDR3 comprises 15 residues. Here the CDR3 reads CASSGSGRLVDTQYF.

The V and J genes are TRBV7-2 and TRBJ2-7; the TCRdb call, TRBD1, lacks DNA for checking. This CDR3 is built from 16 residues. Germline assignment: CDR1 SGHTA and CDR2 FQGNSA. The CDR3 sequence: CASRTVPYIGTYEQYF.

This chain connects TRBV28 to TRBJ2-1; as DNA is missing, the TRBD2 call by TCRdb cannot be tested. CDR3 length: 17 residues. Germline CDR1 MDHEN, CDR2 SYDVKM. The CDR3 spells CASSPSGAILFYNEQFF.

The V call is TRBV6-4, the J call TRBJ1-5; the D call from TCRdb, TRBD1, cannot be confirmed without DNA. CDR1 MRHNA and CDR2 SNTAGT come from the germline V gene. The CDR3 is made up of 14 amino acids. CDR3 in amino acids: CASIRQYSNQPQHF.

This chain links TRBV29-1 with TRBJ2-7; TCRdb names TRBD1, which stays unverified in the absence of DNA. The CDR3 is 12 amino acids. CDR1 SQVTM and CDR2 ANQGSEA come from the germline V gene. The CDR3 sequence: CSVGDSLYEQYF.

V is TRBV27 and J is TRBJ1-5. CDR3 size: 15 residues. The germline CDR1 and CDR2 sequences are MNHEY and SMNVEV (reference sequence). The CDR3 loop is CASSFSGSSNQPQHF.

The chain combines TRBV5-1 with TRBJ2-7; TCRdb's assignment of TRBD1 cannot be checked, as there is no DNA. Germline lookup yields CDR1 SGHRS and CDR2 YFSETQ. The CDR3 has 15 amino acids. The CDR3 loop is CASSRGQGRSYEQYF. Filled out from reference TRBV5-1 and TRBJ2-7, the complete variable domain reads KAGVTQTPRYLIKTRGQQVTLSCSPISGHRSVSWYQQTPGQGLQFLFEYFSETQRNKGNFPGRFSGRQFSNSRSEMNVSTLELGDSALYLCASSRGQGRSYEQYFGPGTRLTVT.

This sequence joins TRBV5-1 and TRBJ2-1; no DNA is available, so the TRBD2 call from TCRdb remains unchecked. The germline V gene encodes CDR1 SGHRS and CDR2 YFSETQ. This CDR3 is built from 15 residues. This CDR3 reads CASAGTTGVYNEQFF.